Listed below are T cell receptor beta chains from one sample, sequenced in a study of beta chain features in type 1 diabetes. Assay used: immunoSEQ multiplex PCR; TCRdb lists only in-frame clones, some missing. The sample has under 300,000 clones, roughly 25% seen once. The sequencing input was naive CD4+ T cells from blood. The source is a woman aged 25 to 45 with type 1 diabetes. Each CDR3 is given with its conserved first and last residue. The D gene is left open where the match is weak. Rows may omit the clone size; those that give it use once, few, many or a size class.

>TRBJ1-1|TRBV7-9|.|.
CASSIRTTNTEAFF
TGTGCCAGCAGCATCCGGACAACAAACACTGAAGCTTTCTTT
>TRBJ2-4|TRBV18|few|TRBD1
CASSPTGQGISEDIQYF
TGTGCCAGCTCACCGACCGGACAGGGGATATCTGAAGACATTCAGTACTTC
>TRBJ2-1|TRBV11-2|few|TRBD2
CASSPSGNEQFF
TGTGCCAGCAGCCCTAGCGGTAATGAGCAGTTCTTC
>TRBJ1-1|TRBV4-1|.|.
CASSQAPGRESTEAFF
TGCGCCAGCAGCCAAGCTCCCGGGCGGGAGAGCACTGAAGCTTTCTTT
>TRBJ1-1|TRBV14|few|.
CASSQHDAAAFF
TGTGCCAGCAGCCAACACGATGCGGCTGCTTTCTTT
>TRBJ1-2|TRBV15|.|.
CATSRDTSRGYTF
TGTGCCACCAGCAGAGATACTTCGAGGGGCTACACCTTC
>TRBJ2-3|TRBV10-3|few|.
CAIQSTDTQYF
TGTGCCATCCAAAGCACAGATACGCAGTATTTT
>TRBJ2-7|TRBV7-9|few|.
CASRVSGSSYEQYF
TGTGCCAGCAGGGTTTCGGGTTCGTCCTACGAGCAGTACTTC
>TRBJ1-1|TRBV7-9|.|.
CASSLGPGAAEAFF
TGTGCCAGCAGCTTAGGTCCAGGGGCTGCTGAAGCTTTCTTT
>TRBJ2-1|TRBV7-9|.|.
CASSPTSNNEQFF
TGTGCCAGCAGCCCGACTAGTAACAATGAGCAGTTCTTC
>TRBJ2-7|TRBV4-2|.|.
CASSQSGGPAGEQYF
TGTGCCAGCAGCCAAAGTGGAGGCCCGGCGGGCGAGCAGTACTTC
>TRBJ1-5|TRBV27|.|.
CASSSGQQPNQPQHF
TGTGCCAGCAGTTCTGGACAGCAGCCTAATCAGCCCCAGCATTTT
>TRBJ1-5|TRBV30|.|.
CAWSVALDSLFSNQPQHF
TGTGCCTGGAGTGTCGCTTTGGACAGCCTATTTAGCAATCAGCCCCAGCATTTT
>TRBJ2-7|TRBV28|few|TRBD2
CASSLSTSGTYEQYF
TGTGCCAGCAGTTTATCAACTAGCGGGACCTACGAGCAGTACTTC
>TRBJ1-1|TRBV29-1|.|TRBD1
CSARDRGNTEAFF
TGCAGCGCCCGGGACAGGGGAAACACTGAAGCTTTCTTT
>TRBJ1-5|TRBV30|few|TRBD1
CAWSALQGPTRNQPQHF
TGTGCCTGGAGTGCTTTACAGGGGCCGACGAGAAACCAGCCCCAGCATTTT
>TRBJ2-4|TRBV9|.|TRBD2
CASSSSTTSGNIQYF
TGTGCCAGCAGCAGTTCCACTACTAGCGGAAACATTCAGTACTTC
>TRBJ2-3|TRBV29-1|.|.
CSVEDISTDTQYF
TGCAGCGTTGAAGATATTTCTACAGATACGCAGTATTTT
>TRBJ2-1|TRBV14|.|TRBD2
CASRRTSGRLWEQFF
TGTGCCAGCAGGCGGACTAGCGGGAGGCTCTGGGAGCAGTTCTTC
>TRBJ2-1|TRBV5-1|.|.
CASSLARNEQFF
TGCGCCAGCAGCTTGGCCAGAAATGAGCAGTTCTTC
>TRBJ1-5|TRBV30|.|.
CAWSRGYQPQHF
TGTGCCTGGAGTAGAGGGTATCAGCCCCAGCATTTT
>TRBJ1-5|TRBV30|.|TRBD1
CAWSPTGKGNQPQHF
TGTGCCTGGAGCCCGACAGGGAAGGGGAATCAGCCCCAGCATTTT
>TRBJ2-7|TRBV18|few|.
CASSPPGGEQYF
TGTGCCAGCTCACCACCCGGGGGCGAGCAGTACTTC
>TRBJ2-5|TRBV29-1|few|TRBD2
CSVRRTSGPQETQYF
TGCAGCGTGAGGCGGACTAGCGGGCCTCAAGAGACCCAGTACTTC
>TRBJ2-6|TRBV9|few|.
CASSVDSSGANVLTF
TGTGCCAGCAGCGTAGACAGTTCTGGGGCCAACGTCCTGACTTTC
>TRBJ2-7|TRBV18|.|TRBD2
CASSGGRAAYEQYF
TGTGCCAGCTCAGGAGGGAGGGCCGCCTACGAGCAGTACTTC
>TRBJ2-1|TRBV29-1|.|TRBD2
CSGLAGSSYNEQFF
TGCAGCGGATTAGCGGGCTCCTCCTACAATGAGCAGTTCTTC
>TRBJ2-7|TRBV11-2|.|.
CASSLALADEQYF
TGTGCCAGCAGCTTAGCACTAGCCGACGAGCAGTACTTC
>TRBJ1-5|TRBV6-1|few|TRBD1
CASSVPQTYRGKNQPQHF
TGTGCCAGCAGTGTGCCCCAAACCTACAGGGGGAAAAATCAGCCCCAGCATTTT
>TRBJ2-1|TRBV11-3|few|TRBD2
CASSLASGDYNEQFF
TGTGCCAGCAGCTTAGCTAGCGGGGATTACAATGAGCAGTTCTTC
>TRBJ1-1|TRBV5-1|.|.
CASSLGTEVTEAFF
TGCGCCAGCAGCTTGGGGACAGAAGTCACTGAAGCTTTCTTT
>TRBJ1-1|TRBV29-1|.|.
CSVAGHMNTEAFF
TGCAGCGTTGCTGGACATATGAACACTGAAGCTTTCTTT
>TRBJ2-1|TRBV4-1|.|.
CASSQDRRDYNEQFF
TGCGCCAGCAGCCAAGATCGCAGGGACTACAATGAGCAGTTCTTC
>TRBJ1-1|TRBV5-1|.|TRBD1
CASSHGTGGSEAFF
TGCGCCAGCAGCCACGGGACAGGGGGCTCTGAAGCTTTCTTT
>TRBJ1-3|TRBV25-1|few|.
CASSELFSGNTIYF
TGTGCCAGCAGTGAACTCTTCTCTGGAAACACCATATATTTT
>TRBJ2-2|TRBV5-1|.|.
CASSLGVGAGELFF
TGCGCCAGCAGCTTGGGCGTCGGAGCCGGGGAGCTGTTTTTT
>TRBJ2-1|TRBV28|.|TRBD1
CASIPPSGGPRGEQFF
TGTGCCAGCATCCCTCCCTCAGGGGGCCCCAGGGGTGAGCAGTTCTTC
>TRBJ1-4|TRBV30|.|.
CATPHRKGKLFF
TGTGCTACCCCTCACAGGAAGGGAAAACTGTTTTTT
>TRBJ2-3|TRBV5-1|.|TRBD2
CASSSGTSGLTDTQYF
TGCGCCAGCAGCTCGGGGACTAGCGGACTTACAGATACGCAGTATTTT
>TRBJ1-1|TRBV4-2|.|.
CASSQDPDRMNTEAFF
TGTGCCAGCAGCCAAGATCCCGACAGGATGAACACTGAAGCTTTCTTT
>TRBJ2-7|TRBV27|.|TRBD2
CASSVRRDYSYEQYF
TGTGCCAGCAGTGTTCGCCGGGACTATTCTTACGAGCAGTACTTC
>TRBJ2-7|TRBV7-8|few|.
CASSLARQTYEQYF
TGTGCCAGCAGCTTAGCGCGGCAAACCTACGAGCAGTACTTC
>TRBJ1-5|TRBV30|few|.
CAWSPPGGWGQPQHF
TGTGCCTGGAGCCCCCCGGGGGGCTGGGGTCAGCCCCAGCATTTT
>TRBJ1-5|TRBV5-6|few|TRBD1
CASSLAGTGNQPQHF
TGTGCCAGCAGCTTGGCCGGGACAGGGAATCAGCCCCAGCATTTT
>TRBJ2-4|TRBV10-3|once|.
CAISEEGAKNIQYF
TGTGCCATCAGTGAAGAGGGAGCCAAAAACATTCAGTACTTC
>TRBJ1-1|TRBV29-1|.|TRBD1
CSVARQGAVGTEAFF
TGCAGCGTTGCCCGACAGGGAGCAGTGGGAACTGAAGCTTTCTTT
>TRBJ1-3|TRBV30|.|.
CAWSGDSGNTIYF
TGTGCCTGGAGTGGCGACTCTGGAAACACCATATATTTT
>TRBJ2-1|TRBV7-8|.|TRBD2
CASSGKMGLAGHNEQFF
TGTGCCAGCAGCGGAAAAATGGGACTAGCGGGACACAATGAGCAGTTCTTC
>TRBJ2-7|TRBV6-5|.|.
CASTQGSEQYF
TGTGCCAGCACCCAGGGCTCCGAGCAGTACTTC
>TRBJ2-3|TRBV5-1|.|.
CASSWGTSSTDTQYF
TGCGCCAGCAGCTGGGGGACTTCTAGCACAGATACGCAGTATTTT
>TRBJ2-1|TRBV28|.|TRBD1
CASSLPGQGIVNEQFF
TGTGCCAGCAGTCTACCGGGACAGGGTATAGTCAATGAGCAGTTCTTC
>TRBJ1-2|TRBV30|.|.
CAWSASGGGYTF
TGTGCCTGGAGTGCTTCCGGCGGAGGCTACACCTTC